This TCR beta chain stems from a study of long-term antiretroviral therapy in people with HIV. Study-level information: The earliest samples came about a decade before the 2015 immediate-ART recommendation. Overall study results and limits: The range of CDR3 lengths in HIV repertoires proved narrower than that found in controls. In samples taken after ART, diversity increased but remained below transplant donor control levels.

The germline V gene has CDR1 SGHDN and CDR2 FVKESK. The CDR3 totals 13 residues. Trimming cost V 4 bases and J 9 bases, with 12 bases left between them. For this clone: Its antigen is unknown.

All participants with HIV were treated in the United States. Run at survey level, the immunoSEQ assay was version v3.0. TCRdb's copy holds only in-frame clones and misses some; the assay was immunoSEQ multiplex PCR. The sample carries tens of thousands of clones, roughly 82% recorded once. This clonotype was obtained from a woman in her thirties with HIV. Sequenced here: unsorted PBMCs, sampled 1.1 years before starting antiretroviral therapy. The chain recombines TRBV14 with TRBJ1-4; TRBD1 is a possible D gene (5 bases). The CDR3 spells CASSRWEGQKLFF. DNA of the CDR3: TGTGCCAGCAGCCGCTGGGAGGGGCAAAAACTGTTTTTT.